This T cell receptor (beta chain) was profiled in a study of T cells in Graves' hyperthyroidism and ophthalmopathy (dated by TCRdb to 2018 to 2020). Broadly, across the study: Peripheral blood samples were taken at initial diagnosis, before any treatment was given. To identify distinguishing TCR V-J signatures, a discovery cohort of roughly 100 patients was used, comprising 40 to 45 with Graves' ophthalmopathy and around 57 with stable Graves' hyperthyroidism. Prospective prediction of ophthalmopathy was tested in an independent validation cohort consisting of 18 hyperthyroidism patients and over 15 patients who later progressed to ophthalmopathy. The 90 to 100 discovery patients were randomly divided into training and test sets at a 7:3 ratio. In addition, the study compared T-cell repertoires in thyroid tissue and in blood from 6 or 7 Graves' hyperthyroidism patients. After sampling, hyperthyroidism patients received methimazole starting at 30 mg daily, and ophthalmopathy patients received high-dose intravenous methylprednisolone. According to the paper, TCR Vbeta CDR3 sequencing was carried out on about 140 peripheral blood samples, which came from around 43 ophthalmopathy, roughly 75 hyperthyroidism and about 17 progressor patients.

CDR1 SGHTA and CDR2 FQGNSA were looked up in the germline V gene. V is cut back by 3 bases and J by 7 bases, with 6 bases in the junction unmatched. The CDR3, from cysteine to phenylalanine, totals 15 residues. This entry keeps only the CDR3 DNA: 45 bases, framed from base 1. A patient counted as having stable Graves' hyperthyroidism if no progression to ophthalmopathy occurred over 18 months of follow-up. Hyperthyroidism patients were aged 18 to 65 years and newly diagnosed, with disease duration of less than 2 months. The study excluded patients with uncontrolled infections, other autoimmune diseases, pregnancy or lactation. Diagnoses relied on clinical symptoms, serum thyroxine and TRAb, thyroid ultrasound and orbital computed tomography. Ficoll-Paque density gradient centrifugation was used to isolate PBMCs from approximately 11 ml of fresh peripheral blood. Total RNA was extracted with Trizol reagent, and quality was checked on an Agilent 2100 Bioanalyzer.

This clonotype was seen at least ten times. This clone's antigen is unknown. Base quality data are lacking; no much larger clone is found one base away. Study-wide conclusions, independent of this receptor: In cross-validation, a model built on a 13 V-J signature told ophthalmopathy apart from stable hyperthyroidism with about 90% sensitivity and roughly 81% specificity, and in testing the same model reached 80%/75%. No statistical method was used to fix the sample size in advance, and group allocation was not hidden from the investigators. Most expanded thyroid clonotypes (frequency above 0.001) were also found in blood, which suggests that blood repertoires may mirror thyroid immune responses. In validation, the model predicted progression to ophthalmopathy with roughly 70% sensitivity and less than 80% specificity, a median of about six months before onset.

The TCR beta CDR3 regions were amplified from RNA transcripts. For the first round of RT-PCR on the TCR CDR3, the HTBI primer set was used together with the Qiagen OneStep RT-PCR kit. Libraries were constructed in a second round of multiplex PCR, after which size selection and purification were performed. Libraries were sequenced paired-end with 100 bp reads on an Illumina HiSeq2000. Under the source paper's analysis protocol: SOAPnuke was used to process the raw data, removing reads that contained adapters or uncalled bases, had a mean Phred below 15, or lacked an exact match to the constant primer or identifier. COPE v1.2.5 was used to merge the high-quality paired reads, and each unique nucleotide sequence was defined as a clonotype. MiTCR v1.1 was used to align clonotypes to the IMGT TRBV, TRBD and TRBJ reference segments. The analysis included only V-J combinations with a frequency above 0.0001, which together covered roughly 99% of the repertoires. A TCS score was defined as the ratio between F50 (clonal expansion) and ExV (chaos), using BLOSUM62-based TCRdist between CDR3 peptides within each V-J. Welch's t-statistics and random forest reduced fewer than 600 V-J features to some 14, which were used in a naive Bayes classifier (R e1071). Using fastp at Q25 and MiXCR, TCRdb reprocessed the public reads and kept productive beta chains. One record per CDR3 amino acid sequence lists the most common genes and DNA. Clone size and V and J calls follow TCRdb, not the original study. For this sample the table gives approximately 590,000 distinct CDR3 sequences, of which approximately 14% were detected only once. The ten largest account for about 7% of the sample.

This TCR derives from a woman aged 25 to 39 with Graves' hyperthyroidism. The chain is assembled from TRBV7-2 and TRBJ2-7; 13 nucleotides in the junction match TRBD2. The sample comprised blood. CDR3 loop: CASSFGLAGVREQYF. DNA sequence: TGTGCCAGCAGCTTCGGACTAGCGGGAGTAAGAGAGCAGTACTTC.